This TCR beta chain was identified during a study of lymphopenia after photon versus proton radiotherapy (dated by TCRdb to between 2018 and 2021). For the study in its entirety: The immunological effects of photon versus proton radiation therapy were compared in patients with gastrointestinal tumors who developed high-grade lymphopenia. The cohort included approximately 22 patients with gastrointestinal tumors who developed lymphopenia after receiving either photon or proton therapy. The study was designed to characterize how the impact on the immune system differs between the two radiation modalities.

From the germline V gene, CDR1 is ENHRY and CDR2 is SYGVKD. Reading from cysteine to phenylalanine, the CDR3 counts 15 amino acids. CDR3 DNA only is kept here, 45 bases in frame from base 1. V sheds 6 bases and J sheds 1 base, leaving 15 bases between their ends. The paper's findings and limits, for the study overall: The authors looked at the survival association only in patients who died, and they framed better survival with proton therapy as a possibility rather than a demonstrated result. During treatment, patients who received proton therapy stayed relatively stable, whereas patients who received photon therapy lost naive T cells and TCR diversity and gained effector/memory populations. Once the lymphocyte count had reached its nadir, the repertoires of photon-treated patients showed oligoclonal expansion, particularly of CD8+ Temra cells, and this expansion drove the decline in diversity. Across the cohort, among patients who died, a greater drop in TCR diversity after the nadir was inversely correlated with overall survival time.

Library generation was performed with the immunoSEQ multiplex PCR assay. T cell repertoires were profiled with deep sequencing of rearranged TCR beta loci together with multiparametric flow cytometry. Held by TCRdb, this immuneACCESS table contains in-frame sequences only and omits some clones. Under half of the omission traces to an unresolved V gene where checked; the cause of the rest is unknown. The sample includes 60,000 or so clones, with approximately 84% observed a single time. The leading ten clones occupy more than 2% of the sample. For this clone: There is no known antigen for this receptor. Per-base quality was not reported, and no clone a single base away is much larger than it.

The sequence is built from TRBV10-3 and TRBJ1-1; perhaps TRBD1 is the D gene, with 6 bases matching. The sequencing here drew on peripheral blood, taken from a patient treated with photon-based radiotherapy. The receptor was derived from a man aged 35 to 55 with gastric cancer. The nucleotide sequence is given as TGTGCCATCAGGAGGGGGACCGAAGCGAACACTGAAGCTTTCTTT. This gives the protein CAIRRGTEANTEAFF.